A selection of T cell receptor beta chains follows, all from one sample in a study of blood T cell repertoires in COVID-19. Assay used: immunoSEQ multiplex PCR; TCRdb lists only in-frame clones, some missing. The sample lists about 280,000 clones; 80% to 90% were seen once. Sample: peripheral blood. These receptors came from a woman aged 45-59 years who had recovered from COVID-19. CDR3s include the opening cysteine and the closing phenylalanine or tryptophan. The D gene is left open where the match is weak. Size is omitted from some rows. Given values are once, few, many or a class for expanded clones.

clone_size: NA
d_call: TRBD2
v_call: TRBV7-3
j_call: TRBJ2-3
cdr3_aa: CASSLVGASGGAADTQYF
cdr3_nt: TGTGCCAGCAGCTTAGTCGGTGCTAGCGGGGGGGCGGCAGATACGCAGTATTTT

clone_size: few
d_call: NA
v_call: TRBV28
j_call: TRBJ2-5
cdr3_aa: CASSFRISTQYF
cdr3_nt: TGTGCCAGCAGTTTCAGAATCTCTACCCAGTACTTC

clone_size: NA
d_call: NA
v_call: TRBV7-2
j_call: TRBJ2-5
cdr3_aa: CASSLWAGLGSETQYF
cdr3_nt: TGTGCCAGCAGCTTATGGGCGGGGCTCGGGTCGGAGACCCAGTACTTC

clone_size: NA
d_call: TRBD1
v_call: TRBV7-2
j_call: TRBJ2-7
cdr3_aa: CASSPTGFMNEQYF
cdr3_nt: TGTGCCAGCAGCCCGACAGGGTTCATGAACGAGCAGTACTTC

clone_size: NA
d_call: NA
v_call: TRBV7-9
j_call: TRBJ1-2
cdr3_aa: CASSLVSGRGNYGYTF
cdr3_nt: TGTGCCAGCAGCTTAGTTTCGGGCAGGGGTAACTATGGCTACACCTTC

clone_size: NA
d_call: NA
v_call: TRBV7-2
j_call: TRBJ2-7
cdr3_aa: CASSLPAMVEQYF
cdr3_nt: TGTGCCAGCAGCTTACCCGCGATGGTCGAGCAGTACTTC

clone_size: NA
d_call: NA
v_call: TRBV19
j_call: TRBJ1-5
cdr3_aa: CATRASGGDRPYSNQPQHF
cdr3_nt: TGTGCCACCCGTGCGAGCGGGGGGGATAGACCCTATAGCAATCAGCCCCAGCATTTT

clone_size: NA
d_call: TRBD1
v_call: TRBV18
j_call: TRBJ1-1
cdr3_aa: CASSRQGDSNTEAFF
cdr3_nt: TGTGCCAGCTCACGTCAGGGGGATTCGAACACTGAAGCTTTCTTT

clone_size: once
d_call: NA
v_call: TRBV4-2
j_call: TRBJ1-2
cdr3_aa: CASSQDSSYGYTF
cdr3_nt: TGTGCCAGCAGCCAAGATTCCAGCTATGGCTACACCTTC

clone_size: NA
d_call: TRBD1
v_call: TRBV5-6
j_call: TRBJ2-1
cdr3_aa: CASSSRTGTYNEQFF
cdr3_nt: TGTGCCAGCAGCTCCCGGACAGGTACCTACAATGAGCAGTTCTTC

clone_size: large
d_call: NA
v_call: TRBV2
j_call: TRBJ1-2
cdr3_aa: CASLVLASLYTF
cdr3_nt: TGTGCCAGCCTAGTGTTGGCTTCCCTTTACACCTTC

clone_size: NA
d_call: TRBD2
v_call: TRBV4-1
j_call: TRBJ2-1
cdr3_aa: CASSPRLAHGPTRGAYNEQFF
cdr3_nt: TGCGCCAGCAGTCCAAGACTAGCGCATGGACCCACCAGAGGGGCTTACAATGAGCAGTTCTTC

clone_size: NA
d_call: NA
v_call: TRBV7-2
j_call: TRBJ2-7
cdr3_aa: CASSLALGLGKSYEQYF
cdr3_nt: TGTGCCAGCAGCTTAGCGCTAGGGCTCGGGAAATCCTACGAGCAGTACTTC

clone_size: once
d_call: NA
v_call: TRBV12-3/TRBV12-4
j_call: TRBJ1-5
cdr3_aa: CASTRAANQPQHF
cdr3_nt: TGTGCCAGCACGCGGGCAGCTAATCAGCCCCAGCATTTT

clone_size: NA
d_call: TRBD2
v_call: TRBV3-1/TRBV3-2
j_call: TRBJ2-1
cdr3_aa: CASSLTSGGNEQFF
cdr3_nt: TGTGCCAGCAGCCTCACTAGCGGGGGAAATGAGCAGTTCTTC

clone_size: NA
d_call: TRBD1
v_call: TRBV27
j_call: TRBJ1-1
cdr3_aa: CASRKTGTEAFF
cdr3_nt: TGTGCCAGCAGGAAGACAGGGACTGAAGCTTTCTTT

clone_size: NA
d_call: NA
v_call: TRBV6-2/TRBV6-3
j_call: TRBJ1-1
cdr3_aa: CASSYLGMNTEAFF
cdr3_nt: TGTGCCAGCAGTTATCTCGGGATGAACACTGAAGCTTTCTTT

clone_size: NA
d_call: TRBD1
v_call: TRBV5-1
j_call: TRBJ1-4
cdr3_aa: CASSLQGDSNEKLFF
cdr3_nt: TGCGCCAGCAGCCTACAGGGGGACTCTAATGAAAAACTGTTTTTT

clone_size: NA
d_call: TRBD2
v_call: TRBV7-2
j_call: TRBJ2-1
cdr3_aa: CASSFGSGRLRYNEQFF
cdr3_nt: TGTGCCAGCAGCTTTGGTAGCGGGAGGCTCCGTTACAATGAGCAGTTCTTC

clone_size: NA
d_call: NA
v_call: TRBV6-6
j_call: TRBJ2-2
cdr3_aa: CASREGAYGELFF
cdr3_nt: TGTGCCAGCAGGGAAGGGGCTTACGGGGAGCTGTTTTTT

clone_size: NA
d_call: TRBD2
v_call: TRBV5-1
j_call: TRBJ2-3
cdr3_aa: CASSPGLVTDTQYF
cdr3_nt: TGCGCCAGCAGCCCCGGACTAGTCACAGATACGCAGTATTTT

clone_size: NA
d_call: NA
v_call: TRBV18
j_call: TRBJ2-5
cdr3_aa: CASSPTGGETQYF
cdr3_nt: TGTGCCAGCTCACCTACTGGGGGGGAGACCCAGTACTTC

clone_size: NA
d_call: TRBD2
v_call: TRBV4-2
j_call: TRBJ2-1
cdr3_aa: CASSQISLAGVGYNEQFF
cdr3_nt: TGTGCCAGCAGCCAAATTTCGCTAGCGGGAGTAGGCTACAATGAGCAGTTCTTC

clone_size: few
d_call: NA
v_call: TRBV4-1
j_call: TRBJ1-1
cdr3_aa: CASSQAPGTEAFF
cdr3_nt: TGCGCCAGCAGCCAAGCCCCAGGCACTGAAGCTTTCTTT

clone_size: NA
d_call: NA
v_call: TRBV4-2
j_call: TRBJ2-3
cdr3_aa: CASSQDRGPDTQYF
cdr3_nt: TGTGCCAGCAGCCAAGACAGGGGCCCAGATACGCAGTATTTT

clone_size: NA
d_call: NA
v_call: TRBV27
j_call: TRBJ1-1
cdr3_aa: CASSGQRNTEAFF
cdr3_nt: TGTGCCAGCAGTGGACAGAGGAACACTGAAGCTTTCTTT

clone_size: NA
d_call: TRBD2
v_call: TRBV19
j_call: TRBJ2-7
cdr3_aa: CASRGLAGGYEQYF
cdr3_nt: TGTGCCAGTAGGGGACTAGCGGGAGGCTACGAGCAGTACTTC

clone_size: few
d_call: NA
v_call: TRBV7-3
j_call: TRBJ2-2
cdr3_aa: CASSSSMGTPTGELFF
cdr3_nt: TGTGCCAGCAGCTCCTCCATGGGGACTCCCACCGGGGAGCTGTTTTTT

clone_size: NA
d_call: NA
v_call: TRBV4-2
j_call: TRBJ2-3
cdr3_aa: CASSLTPLTDTQYF
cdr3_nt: TGTGCCAGCAGCCTTACACCCCTCACAGATACGCAGTATTTT

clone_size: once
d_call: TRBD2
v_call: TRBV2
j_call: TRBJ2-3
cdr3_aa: CASRTSSSTQYF
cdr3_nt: TGTGCCAGCAGGACTAGCAGCAGTACGCAGTATTTT

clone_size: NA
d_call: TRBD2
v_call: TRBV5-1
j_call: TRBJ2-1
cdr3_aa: CASSSRLAHEQFF
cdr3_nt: TGCGCCAGCAGCTCCCGACTAGCACATGAGCAGTTCTTC

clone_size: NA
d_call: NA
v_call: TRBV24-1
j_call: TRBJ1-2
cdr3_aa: CATSGRGHWDGYTF
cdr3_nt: TGTGCCACCAGTGGACGGGGTCACTGGGATGGCTACACCTTC

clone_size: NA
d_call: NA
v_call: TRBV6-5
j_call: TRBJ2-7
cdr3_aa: CASRRGGYEQYF
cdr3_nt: TGTGCCAGCCGGAGGGGGGGTTACGAGCAGTACTTC

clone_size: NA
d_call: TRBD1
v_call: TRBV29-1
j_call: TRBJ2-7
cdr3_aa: CSARGQAGYEQYF
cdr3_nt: TGCAGCGCGCGGGGACAGGCCGGCTACGAGCAGTACTTC

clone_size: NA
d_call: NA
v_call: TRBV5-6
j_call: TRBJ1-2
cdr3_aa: CASSLGVGGSYGYTF
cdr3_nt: TGTGCCAGCAGCTTGGGGGTCGGGGGGAGCTATGGCTACACCTTC

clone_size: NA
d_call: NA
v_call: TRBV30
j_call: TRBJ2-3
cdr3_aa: CAWSFDRPDTQYF
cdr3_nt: TGTGCCTGGAGTTTCGACAGGCCAGATACGCAGTATTTT

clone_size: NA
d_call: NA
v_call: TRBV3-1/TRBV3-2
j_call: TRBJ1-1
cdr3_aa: CASSTGGAGAFF
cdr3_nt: TGTGCCAGCAGCACCGGGGGGGCCGGAGCTTTCTTT

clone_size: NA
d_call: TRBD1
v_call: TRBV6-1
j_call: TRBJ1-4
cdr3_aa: CASSAGQGASNEKLFF
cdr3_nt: TGTGCCAGCAGTGCGGGACAGGGGGCGTCTAATGAAAAACTGTTTTTT

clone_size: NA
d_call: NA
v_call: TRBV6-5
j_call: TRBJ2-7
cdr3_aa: CASSNGVYEQYF
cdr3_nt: TGTGCCAGCAGCAACGGGGTGTACGAGCAGTACTTC

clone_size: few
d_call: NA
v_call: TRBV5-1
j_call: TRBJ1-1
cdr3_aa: CASSLDRDSTEAFF
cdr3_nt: TGCGCCAGCAGCTTGGACAGGGATTCGACTGAAGCTTTCTTT

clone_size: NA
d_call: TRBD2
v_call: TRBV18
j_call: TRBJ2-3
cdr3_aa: CASSPRTGTTLDTQYF
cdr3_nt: TGTGCCAGCTCACCACGGACCGGGACTACCCTAGATACGCAGTATTTT

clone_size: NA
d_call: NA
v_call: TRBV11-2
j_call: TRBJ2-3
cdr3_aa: CASSSHPTDTQYF
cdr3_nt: TGTGCCAGCAGCTCTCACCCCACTGATACGCAGTATTTT

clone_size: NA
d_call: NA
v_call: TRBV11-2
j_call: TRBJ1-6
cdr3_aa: CASSFGGVNSPLHF
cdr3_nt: TGTGCCAGCAGCTTCGGCGGGGTTAATTCACCCCTCCACTTT

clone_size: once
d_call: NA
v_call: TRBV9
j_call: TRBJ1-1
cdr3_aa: CASSASVRGGRNTEAFF
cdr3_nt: TGTGCCAGCAGCGCCTCCGTGAGGGGGGGGCGGAACACTGAAGCTTTCTTT

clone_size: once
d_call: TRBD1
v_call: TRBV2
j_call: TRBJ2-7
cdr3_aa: CASSDRDRGPLSYEQYF
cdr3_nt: TGTGCCAGCAGTGATAGGGACAGGGGACCCCTCTCCTACGAGCAGTACTTC

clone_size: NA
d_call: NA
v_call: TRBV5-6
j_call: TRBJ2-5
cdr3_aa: CASSFGYRAETQYF
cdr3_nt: TGTGCCAGCAGCTTTGGGTACAGAGCAGAGACCCAGTACTTC

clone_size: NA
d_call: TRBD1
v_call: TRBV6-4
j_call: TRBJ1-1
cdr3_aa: CASSVDRVGGTEAFF
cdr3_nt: TGTGCCAGCAGTGTCGACAGGGTGGGCGGCACTGAAGCTTTCTTT

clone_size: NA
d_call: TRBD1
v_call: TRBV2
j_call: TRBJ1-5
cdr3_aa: CASSEGNRGKQPQHF
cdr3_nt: TGTGCCAGCAGTGAAGGGAACAGGGGGAAGCAGCCCCAGCATTTT

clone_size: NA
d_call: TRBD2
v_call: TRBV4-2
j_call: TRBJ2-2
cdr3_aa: CASSQDRASGNTGELFF
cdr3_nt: TGTGCCAGCAGCCAAGATAGGGCTAGCGGGAACACCGGGGAGCTGTTTTTT

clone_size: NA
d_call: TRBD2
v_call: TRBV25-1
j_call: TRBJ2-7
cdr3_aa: CASSGGDPQYYEQYF
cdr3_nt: TGTGCCAGCAGCGGGGGGGATCCGCAGTACTACGAGCAGTACTTC

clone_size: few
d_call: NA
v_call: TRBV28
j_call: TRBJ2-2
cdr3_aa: CASSPGTPNTGELFF
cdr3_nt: TGTGCCAGCAGTCCCGGGACACCCAACACCGGGGAGCTGTTTTTT

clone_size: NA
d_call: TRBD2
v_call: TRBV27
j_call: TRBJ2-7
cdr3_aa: CASSFGTSGGAGEQYF
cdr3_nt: TGTGCCAGCAGTTTCGGGACTAGCGGGGGGGCCGGCGAGCAGTACTTC

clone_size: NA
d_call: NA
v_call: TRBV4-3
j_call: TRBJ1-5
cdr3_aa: CASSQDTRGGNQPQHF
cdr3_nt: TGCGCCAGCAGCCAAGATACCCGGGGGGGGAATCAGCCCCAGCATTTT

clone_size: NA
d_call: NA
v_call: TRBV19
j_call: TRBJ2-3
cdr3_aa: CASSISRTDTQYF
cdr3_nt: TGTGCCAGTAGTATATCCAGAACAGATACGCAGTATTTT

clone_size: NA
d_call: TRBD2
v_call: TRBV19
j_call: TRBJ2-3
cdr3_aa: CASSSPGGSSTDTQYF
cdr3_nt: TGTGCCAGTAGTTCTCCGGGGGGGAGTTCCACAGATACGCAGTATTTT

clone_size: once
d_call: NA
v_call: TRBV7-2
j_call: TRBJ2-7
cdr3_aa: CASSPQSYEQYF
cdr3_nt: TGTGCCAGCAGCCCCCAGTCCTACGAGCAGTACTTC

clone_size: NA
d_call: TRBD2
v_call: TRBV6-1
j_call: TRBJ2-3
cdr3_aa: CASSEGRLAGARGYF
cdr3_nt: TGTGCCAGCAGTGAAGGTCGACTAGCGGGGGCCAGGGGGTATTTT

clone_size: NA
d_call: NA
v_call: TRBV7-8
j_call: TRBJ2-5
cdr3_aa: CASSPSGDPGETQYF
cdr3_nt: TGTGCCAGCAGCCCGTCCGGAGATCCGGGGGAGACCCAGTACTTC

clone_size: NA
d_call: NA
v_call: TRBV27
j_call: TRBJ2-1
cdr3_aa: CASSLTPSSYNEQFF
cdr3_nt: TGTGCCAGCAGTTTAACACCTAGCTCCTACAATGAGCAGTTCTTC

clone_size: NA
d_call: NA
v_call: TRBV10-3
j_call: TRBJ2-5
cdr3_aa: CAISESRRGRKTQYF
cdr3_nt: TGTGCCATCAGTGAGTCCCGCAGGGGGAGGAAGACCCAGTACTTC